Shown below are 15 T cell receptor beta chains from a single sample sequenced in a study of T-cell memory formation after mild COVID-19. MiXCR, run by TCRdb on the 5' RACE reads, gives a single entry per CDR3 protein. In the table there are hundreds of thousands of distinct CDR3 sequences, more than 15% of which are singletons. The specimen sequenced was PBMCs or a T cell subset sorted from them (not recorded which). The receptors were gathered from a man aged 18 to 29 who had mild COVID-19 (a few samples of this study predate the infection). Cell type and time point are not known.

The gene calls are TRBV5-1 and TRBJ1-1, with 8 bases matching TRBD1. Germline loops: CDR1 SGHRS, CDR2 YFSETQ. The CDR3 has 12 residues. The V gene end was trimmed by 4 bases and the J gene end by 8 bases; junction bases not matched to a gene: 4. CDR3 nucleotides: TGCGCCAGCAGCGTGGACAGGGAAGAAGCTTTCTTT. Protein: CASSVDREEAFF.

This clonotype was found a few times. The chain has TRBV20-1 and TRBJ2-7; the D call may be TRBD1 or TRBD2 (5 bases each). Trimming took off 5 bases at V and 0 bases at J, with 5 bases between the two ends. The CDR3 contains 11 residues. Germline V gene data show CDR1 as DFQATT and CDR2 as SNEGSKA (reference sequence). DNA for the CDR3: TGCAGTGCTGGGGGCTCCTACGAGCAGTACTTC. Its translation: CSAGGSYEQYF.

This clonotype showed up just a few times. This sequence joins TRBV5-1 and TRBJ2-3; D may be TRBD2 (6 bases). The V and J ends lost 6 bases and 3 bases respectively, with 17 bases between them. This CDR3 has 15 amino acids. Germline CDR1 and CDR2: SGHRS and YFSETQ. DNA of the CDR3: TGCGCCAGCAAAAGAGGGGACTCAGCGACAGATACGCAGTATTTT. Translation: CASKRGDSATDTQYF.

This clonotype was recorded a few times. At one end, the junction sequence differs from germline, possibly due to a read error. The chain employs TRBV2 and TRBJ2-7, with TRBD2 as a possible D gene (5 bases). The germline CDR1 and CDR2 sequences are SNHLY and FYNNEI. The CDR3 covers 12 residues. The CDR3 reads CASMGSPDDQYF. The DNA for the CDR3 is TGTGCCAGCATGGGGAGCCCGGACGACCAGTACTTC.

DNA for the CDR3: TGTGCCAGCAGCTGGGGACAGGGAACCACCACTGAAGCTTTCTTT. This sequence encodes CASSWGQGTTTEAFF. The chain employs TRBV7-9 and TRBJ1-1; 9 bases are a match to TRBD1. With V trimmed by 4 bases and J by 4 bases, 7 bases remained unmatched. The CDR3 contains 15 residues. The germline V gene encodes CDR1 SEHNR and CDR2 FQNEAQ (reference sequence).

Ten or more counts support this clonotype. The chain links TRBV4-3 to TRBJ2-5, with D perhaps TRBD2 (5 bases). V gave up 1 base and J gave up 5 bases, with 14 bases separating them. Germline CDR1 and CDR2: LGHNA and YSLEER. CDR3 length: 15 residues. The CDR3 sequence is CASSQGTVSGETQYF. Here the CDR3 DNA reads TGCGCCAGCAGCCAAGGGACGGTGTCGGGGGAGACCCAGTACTTC.

This clonotype appeared a few times. The chain recombines TRBV5-1 with TRBJ2-2, with D tentatively TRBD2 (5 bases). The V end was cut by 4 bases, the J end by 5 bases, with 15 bases between. Per germline, CDR1 SGHRS and CDR2 YFSETQ. The CDR3 consists of 15 residues. This chain's CDR3 is CASSLVAGRTGELFF. The CDR3 nucleotides read TGCGCCAGCAGCCTGGTCGCGGGTAGGACCGGGGAGCTGTTTTTT.

This clonotype appeared many times. The rearrangement uses TRBV5-5 and TRBJ2-7; 9 bases align to TRBD2. J was trimmed by 5 bases and V by 2 bases; bases with no gene match: 5. The CDR3 contains 14 residues. The germline V gene has CDR1 SGHKS and CDR2 YYEKEE (reference sequence). The CDR3 DNA reads as TGTGCCAGCAGCTTTAGCGGGGGTCGGGACGAGCAGTACGTC. It translates to CASSFSGGRDEQYV.

V is TRBV7-2 and J is TRBJ1-5; D not certain. Trimming removed 1 base at V and 9 bases at J, with 13 bases between. Germline V gene data show CDR1 as SGHTA and CDR2 as FQGNSA. This CDR3 is 14 amino acids long. The CDR3 reads CASSLGDPVGPQHF. The CDR3 region has the DNA TGTGCCAGCAGCTTAGGGGATCCCGTGGGGCCCCAGCATTTT.

This clonotype was seen a few times. V is TRBV20-1 and J is TRBJ2-1, with 8 bases identical to TRBD2. The germline gives CDR1 DFQATT, CDR2 SNEGSKA (reference sequence). The junction had 8 bases not matched to a gene; V was cut back by 2 bases and J by 8 bases. This CDR3 is 14 amino acids long. CDR3 sequence: CSARRGGPIDEQFF. The CDR3 DNA reads TGCAGTGCTAGACGGGGGGGGCCTATTGATGAGCAGTTCTTC.

This clonotype has more than one count but fewer than ten. The chain uses TRBV7-9 and TRBJ2-7; TRBD2 matches at 7 bases. Trimming cost V 5 bases and J 5 bases; bases outside gene matches: 15. The CDR3 is 16 residues long. CDR1 and CDR2 (germline): SEHNR, FQNEAQ (reference sequence). CDR3 bases: TGTGCCAGCAGCCCCCGGGGGACTAATAGGGGACACGAGCAGTACTTC. Its translation is CASSPRGTNRGHEQYF. Drawing the rest from reference TRBV7-9 and TRBJ2-7, the complete variable domain is DTGVSQNPRHKITKRGQNVTFRCDPISEHNRLYWYRQTLGQGPEFLTYFQNEAQLEKSRLLSDRFSAERPKGSFSTLEIQRTEQGDSAMYLCASSPRGTNRGHEQYFGPGTRLTVT.

This clonotype was found a few times. CDR3 region: CASSQVYLAETQYF. The CDR3 nucleotides read TGCGCCAGCAGCCAAGTGTACCTAGCTGAGACCCAGTACTTC. The chain has TRBV4-1 and TRBJ2-5; maybe TRBD2 (5 bases). The CDR3 consists of 14 residues. Trimming removed 1 base from V and 5 bases from J, with 11 bases in between. Germline CDR1 reads MGHRA; CDR2 reads YSYEKL.

The V and J genes are TRBV6-5 and TRBJ1-1; D uncertain. Trimming took 5 bases from V and 6 from J, leaving 16 bases between them. CDR1 and CDR2 (germline): MNHEY, SVGAGI. The CDR3 contains 14 residues. Here the CDR3 DNA reads TGTGCCAGCAGTGTAGGCTGGGTCACGGCTGAAGCTTTCTTT. This translates into CASSVGWVTAEAFF.

This clonotype was counted between two and nine times. V and J are TRBV28 and TRBJ1-5, with D unclear. Germline CDR1 is MDHEN and CDR2 is SYDVKM. This CDR3 comprises 14 residues. V lost 3 bases and J lost 5, with 11 bases in between. The CDR3 DNA is TGTGCCAGCAGTTTTGTGTACTCCCATCAGCCCCAGCATTTT. This sequence encodes CASSFVYSHQPQHF.

The rearrangement links TRBV9 to TRBJ2-3; TRBD2 might be the D (5 bases). CDR3 size: 16 residues. The germline V gene encodes CDR1 SGDLS and CDR2 YYNGEE. Trimming stripped 0 bases from V and 2 bases from J, with 13 bases between. CDR3 sequence reads: CASSVEAEEYTDTQYF. In nucleotides, the CDR3 is TGTGCCAGCAGCGTAGAAGCGGAAGAATACACAGATACGCAGTATTTT.